This TCR beta chain is from a study of blood T cell repertoires in COVID-19. Study information: Acute and convalescent COVID-19 samples came from the United States, Italy and Spain.

Two negative PCRs, clearance, or symptom resolution had been documented for recovered Cohort 3 donors. Measured with immunoSEQ multiplex PCR; TCRdb has only the in-frame clones, and not every one. Here the sample spans around 300,000 clones, 88% being singletons. This clone was seen at least ten times. Sample: PBMCs or T cells enriched from blood (not recorded which). The sequence was obtained from a woman aged 45 to 65 who had recovered from COVID-19.

The CDR3 spells CASSPSVAPQETQYF. CDR3 in DNA: TGTGCCAGCTCACCATCGGTTGCCCCACAAGAGACCCAGTACTTC. The chain is built from TRBV18 and TRBJ2-5, with no clear D. Germline-derived CDR1 and CDR2 are KGHSH and LQKENI. The CDR3 loop spans 15 amino acids. V dropped 2 bases and J dropped 2 bases, with 12 bases sitting between them.